This TCR beta chain was identified during a study of blood T cell repertoires in COVID-19. About the research overall: Material from acute and convalescent COVID-19 was sourced from the United States, Italy and Spain. T cells, B-cell-depleted T cells, or PBMCs supplied cDNA or gDNA.

Per the authors' pipeline: Nucleated cell number was recorded as an estimate derived from reference gene primer amplification. The assay was immunoSEQ multiplex PCR, and TCRdb's table has in-frame clones only and misses some. V and J calls and clone size come straight from that table; D and trimming were deduced from the DNA. The data show about 190,000 clones, about nine tenths seen once. The CDR3 length is 15 residues. Trimming cost V 6 bases and J 6 bases, with 20 bases left between them. Looked up from germline, CDR1 is MDHEN and CDR2 is SYDVKM. This chain links TRBV28 with TRBJ1-2; D uncertain. Sequencing was carried out using peripheral blood. The TCR originated in a man aged 30-40 years with acute or convalescent COVID-19. The CDR3 DNA is TGTGCCAGCAGCCTCCCGTGGACCGGGGATGATGGCTACACCTTC. This sequence encodes CASSLPWTGDDGYTF.